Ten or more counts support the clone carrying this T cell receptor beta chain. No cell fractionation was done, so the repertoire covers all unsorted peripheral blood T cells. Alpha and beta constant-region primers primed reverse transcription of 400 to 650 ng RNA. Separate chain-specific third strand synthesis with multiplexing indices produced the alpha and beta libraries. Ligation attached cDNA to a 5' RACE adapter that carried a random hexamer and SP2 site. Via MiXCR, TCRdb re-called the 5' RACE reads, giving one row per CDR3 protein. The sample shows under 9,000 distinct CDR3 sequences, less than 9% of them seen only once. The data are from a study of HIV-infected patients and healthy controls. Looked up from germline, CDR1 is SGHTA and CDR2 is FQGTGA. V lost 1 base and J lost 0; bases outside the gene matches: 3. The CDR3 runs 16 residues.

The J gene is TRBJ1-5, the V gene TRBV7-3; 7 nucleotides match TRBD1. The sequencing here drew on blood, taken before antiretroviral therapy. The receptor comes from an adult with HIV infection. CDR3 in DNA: TGTGCCAGCAGCTTAAAGGGGGCGCATAGCAATCAGCCCCAGCATTTT. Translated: CASSLKGAHSNQPQHF.